The 8 T cell receptor beta chains reported below all come from one sample, sequenced in a study of radiation and T cells in renal cell carcinoma. Produced via immunoSEQ multiplex PCR; TCRdb's table is partial and in-frame only. The sample contains 14,000 or so clones, approximately 52% of which appear only once. The treatment here: treatment-naive control, cytoreductive nephrectomy. This specimen was tumor tissue, taken from a patient whose treatment was nephrectomy without radiotherapy. These receptors all come from a man aged 50 to 60 with renal cell carcinoma.

The chain carries TRBV7-3 and TRBJ2-6; D is ambiguous. The CDR3 loop spans 13 amino acids. Deletions cut 4 bases from V and 1 base from J, with 2 bases between. The germline CDR1 and CDR2 sequences are SGHTA and FQGTGA. CDR3 in amino acids: CASSSSGANVLTF. CDR3 in DNA: TGTGCCAGCAGCTCGTCTGGGGCCAACGTCCTGACTTTC.

This clone was counted a few times. V gene TRBV14 combines with J gene TRBJ1-2; D is possibly TRBD1 (6 bases). Trimming took 0 bases from V and 2 from J, leaving 16 bases between them. The CDR3 sequence is 17 residues long. The germline V gene encodes CDR1 SGHDN and CDR2 FVKESK. As DNA, the CDR3 is TGTGCCAGCAGCCAAGACACGATGACAGGCACCAACTATGGCTACACCTTC. This encodes CASSQDTMTGTNYGYTF.

The V and J genes are TRBV25-1 and TRBJ1-4, with 10 bases identical to TRBD1. The CDR3 extends over 15 amino acids. In germline, CDR1 is MGHDK, CDR2 SYGVNS. The trim removed 7 bases at V and 7 bases at J, leaving 9 bases unmatched. This chain's CDR3 is CASKGQGWRGEKLFF. The CDR3 DNA follows: TGTGCCAGCAAGGGACAGGGGTGGAGAGGTGAAAAACTGTTTTTT.

The chain has TRBV18 and TRBJ1-6; D not resolved. CDR1 is KGHSH and CDR2 is LQKENI in the germline V gene. CDR3 length equals 15 residues. Trimming took off 3 bases at V and 4 bases at J, with 10 bases between the two ends. CDR3 coding DNA: TGTGCCAGCTCACCTAACGGACCGTATAATTCACCCCTCCACTTT. Protein sequence: CASSPNGPYNSPLHF.

V usage is TRBV19 and J usage is TRBJ2-1, with 7 bases identical to TRBD2. Trimming removed 0 bases from V and 5 bases from J; junction bases left unmatched: 1. The CDR3 spans 14 residues. Germline CDR1 is LNHDA and CDR2 is SQIVND (reference sequence). This CDR3 is CASSIDSGHNEQFF. The CDR3 region has the DNA TGTGCCAGTAGTATAGATAGCGGGCACAATGAGCAGTTCTTC. Combining the CDR3 with reference TRBV19 and TRBJ2-1 gives the whole variable domain DGGITQSPKYLFRKEGQNVTLSCEQNLNHDAMYWYRQDPGQGLRLIYYSQIVNDFQKGDIAEGYSVSREKKESFPLTVTSAQKNPTAFYLCASSIDSGHNEQFFGPGTRLTVL.

This sequence joins TRBV19 and TRBJ1-3; weak D call: TRBD1 (5 bases). This CDR3 has 18 residues. The V gene lost 3 bases and the J gene lost 7 bases, with 25 bases spanning the gap. Germline V lookup: CDR1 LNHDA, CDR2 SQIVND (reference sequence). The CDR3 DNA reads as TGTGCCAGTAGTATGTTTTATTCGGACATCCTTGGAGGGAACACCATATATTTT. It is translated as CASSMFYSDILGGNTIYF.

J is TRBJ2-3 and V is TRBV6-1, with D possibly being TRBD2 (5 bases). This CDR3 has 15 amino acids. Germline lookup yields CDR1 MNHNS and CDR2 SASEGT. The V and J ends lost 2 bases and 4 bases respectively, with 13 bases between them. The CDR3 DNA sequence: TGTGCCAGCAGTGAATTGGGAGTCAGTGCAGATACGCAGTATTTT. It translates to CASSELGVSADTQYF.

V usage is TRBV4-1 and J usage is TRBJ1-4; perhaps TRBD1 as D (5 bases). V was clipped by 0 bases and J by 8 bases, with 13 bases between them. CDR3 length: 15 amino acids. Germline V gene sequence: CDR1 MGHRA, CDR2 YSYEKL. CDR3 amino acids: CASSQDPPRGEKLFF. The CDR3 nucleotides are TGCGCCAGCAGCCAAGATCCGCCCCGGGGGGAAAAACTGTTTTTT.